The rows below give T cell receptor beta chains drawn from one sample of a study of T cells after yellow fever vaccination. A single record per CDR3 protein comes from TCRdb applying MiXCR to the 5' RACE reads. The data contain around 320,000 distinct CDR3 sequences, about 10% of them singletons. The source was CD4+ T cells sorted from PBMCs, collected 5 days after the yellow fever booster vaccination. The receptors come from a man aged 18 to 29 who received the YFV17D yellow fever vaccine. Each CDR3 is given with its conserved first and last residue. The D gene is left open where the match is weak. Some rows mark clone size as missing; the rest say once, few, many or name a class of expanded clone.

CDR3nt,CDR3aa,v_gene,d_gene,j_gene,abundance
TGTGCCAGCAGCCAAGATGGCGGGGGGGTTTTGGAGACCCAGTACTTC,CASSQDGGGVLETQYF,TRBV4-2,TRBD2,TRBJ2-5,NA
TGTGCCAGCTCCCGGGGGGGGGCCAGGAATTCACCCCTCCACTTT,CASSRGGARNSPLHF,TRBV7-9,NA,TRBJ1-6,NA
TGCGCCAGCAGCCAAGAGGGGGCAACTAATGAAAAACTGTTTTTT,CASSQEGATNEKLFF,TRBV4-3,NA,TRBJ1-4,many
TGCGCCAGCAGCGAAAGGGGACAGGACACTGAAGCTTTCTTT,CASSERGQDTEAFF,TRBV5-1,TRBD1,TRBJ1-1,few
TGTGCCTGGAGTGTCCTCTCTGGAAACACCATATATTTT,CAWSVLSGNTIYF,TRBV30,NA,TRBJ1-3,few
TGTGCCAGCAGTTACTATCTACGGGGCGTGGGAGATACGCAGTATTTT,CASSYYLRGVGDTQYF,TRBV28,NA,TRBJ2-3,few
TGTGCCAGCAGCAGAGGGATGGGGGCCTACGAGCAGTACTTC,CASSRGMGAYEQYF,TRBV9,NA,TRBJ2-7,NA
TGCGCCAGCAGCCGGGTCCCGGACGTCACAGATACGCAGTATTTT,CASSRVPDVTDTQYF,TRBV5-1,NA,TRBJ2-3,few
TGTGCCAGCAGCTTAGCTCTCGGGGGGGGCAATGAGCAGTTCTTC,CASSLALGGGNEQFF,TRBV7-2,TRBD2,TRBJ2-1,many
TGCGCCAGCAGTCAATCGGGAGGGACAGGGTCCCTAGCCAAAAACATTCAGTACTTC,CASSQSGGTGSLAKNIQYF,TRBV23-1,TRBD1,TRBJ2-4,few
TGCGCCAGCAGCCAACTAACAGGGGGGGCCGCAGATACGCAGTATTTT,CASSQLTGGAADTQYF,TRBV4-3,NA,TRBJ2-3,many
TGTGCCAGCAGTTCTCGGGACAGGATTTCCTACGAGCAGTACTTC,CASSSRDRISYEQYF,TRBV6-6,TRBD1,TRBJ2-7,many
TGTGCCAGCGGACTCATCGACCAAGAGACCCAGTACTTC,CASGLIDQETQYF,TRBV2,NA,TRBJ2-5,few
TGTGCCAGCAGTTCCCGGACAGGGGAGGGGGAAAAACTGTTTTTT,CASSSRTGEGEKLFF,TRBV7-6,TRBD1,TRBJ1-4,NA
TGTGCCAGCACACACGGGACAGTTTCCTACGAGCAGTACTTC,CASTHGTVSYEQYF,TRBV6-6,TRBD1,TRBJ2-7,few
TGCGCCAGCAGCGACGTCTCTGAAGCTTTCTTT,CASSDVSEAFF,TRBV5-1,NA,TRBJ1-1,few
TGCGCCAGCAGCTTGGAAGGGCATCAGCCCCAGCATTTT,CASSLEGHQPQHF,TRBV5-1,NA,TRBJ1-5,many
TGCGCCAGCAGCCCCTCCGGCCCAGGGCCTTGGGATTCACCCCTCCACTTT,CASSPSGPGPWDSPLHF,TRBV5-1,NA,TRBJ1-6,few
TGCGCCAGCAGCCCAGGGGATCGCGGGTATAATGAAAAACTGTTTTTT,CASSPGDRGYNEKLFF,TRBV4-3,NA,TRBJ1-4,many
TGTGCCAGCAGTTCTAGCGGGGGGGGGCTAGATACGCAGTATTTT,CASSSSGGGLDTQYF,TRBV6-2/TRBV6-3,TRBD2,TRBJ2-3,few
TGTGCCAGCAGTTACTCGCCAGGGCAGCCCCAGCATTTT,CASSYSPGQPQHF,TRBV6-2/TRBV6-3,NA,TRBJ1-5,NA
TGTGCCAGCAGCTTAAGCGGGAGGGGTAACATTCAGTACTTC,CASSLSGRGNIQYF,TRBV7-3,TRBD2,TRBJ2-4,few
TGTGCCAGCAGTGAACTCCGTCGGGGGGGCACAGATACGCAGTATTTT,CASSELRRGGTDTQYF,TRBV2,TRBD2,TRBJ2-3,few
TGTGCCAGCAGTGAAGAACTCTCCGGTAGGCCGGGCCGAAACATTCAGTACTTC,CASSEELSGRPGRNIQYF,TRBV2,NA,TRBJ2-4,NA
TGTGCCAGCAGCTCGAGACAGGGACATGGCTACACCTTC,CASSSRQGHGYTF,TRBV5-4,TRBD1,TRBJ1-2,NA
TGTGCCAGCAGTTACTCGAGTTTTCCCAGTTCCAAAGCTTTCTTT,CASSYSSFPSSKAFF,TRBV6-5,NA,TRBJ1-1,NA
TGTGCCAGCAGTTCCCGCCGGGCCGATCTCTACGAGCAGTACTTC,CASSSRRADLYEQYF,TRBV12-3/TRBV12-4,NA,TRBJ2-7,many
TGTGCCAGCAGCTTATTTGGCGTAAGCACAGATACGCAGTATTTT,CASSLFGVSTDTQYF,TRBV7-3,NA,TRBJ2-3,NA
TGTGCCAGCAGCACATCGTCCCTCGCAGGTAGAAGCAATCAGCCCCAGCATTTT,CASSTSSLAGRSNQPQHF,TRBV7-8,NA,TRBJ1-5,NA
TGCGCCAGCAGCTTGGATGAGGGATCTCAGCCCCAGCATTTT,CASSLDEGSQPQHF,TRBV5-1,NA,TRBJ1-5,few
TGTGCCAGCAGCCAAAGGCAGGGCATGAACACTGAAGCTTTCTTT,CASSQRQGMNTEAFF,TRBV21-1,NA,TRBJ1-1,few
TGTGCCAGCAGCTCGGGGACAGCCTCCTACGAGCAGTACTTC,CASSSGTASYEQYF,TRBV7-6,TRBD1,TRBJ2-7,many
TGCGCCAGCAGTGAGGCTCCGAGGAATTCACCCCTCCACTTT,CASSEAPRNSPLHF,TRBV10-1,NA,TRBJ1-6,few
TGTGCCAGCAGTTTAGGCGGGGGGGCCACTGGTGAGCAGTTCTTC,CASSLGGGATGEQFF,TRBV27,TRBD2,TRBJ2-1,many
TGTGCCAGCAGATACAGCGGTGGGGTAGGTCAGCCCCAGCATTTT,CASRYSGGVGQPQHF,TRBV4-2,NA,TRBJ1-5,NA
TGTGCCAGCAGCCCACAGGGGGCGGTTGAAGCTTTCTTT,CASSPQGAVEAFF,TRBV7-9,TRBD1,TRBJ1-1,many
TGTGCCAGCAGCCCCCGGACGACAAACACCGGGGAGCTGTTTTTT,CASSPRTTNTGELFF,TRBV3-1,NA,TRBJ2-2,few
TGTGCCAGCAGCCAAGAGACGACTCTCAATGAGCAGTTCTTC,CASSQETTLNEQFF,TRBV3-1,NA,TRBJ2-1,few
TGTGCCAGCAGTTACTCGTTCGTGGGACTACCTGCGCCCATGGAGCAGTTCTTC,CASSYSFVGLPAPMEQFF,TRBV6-5,TRBD2,TRBJ2-1,NA
TGCGCCAGCAGCCCTCAGGGGCGGGGGGGCACAGATACGCAGTATTTT,CASSPQGRGGTDTQYF,TRBV5-1,TRBD2,TRBJ2-3,NA
TGTGCCAGCAGACCTGGGACAGGGCCAGGTTATGGCTACACCTTC,CASRPGTGPGYGYTF,TRBV12-3/TRBV12-4,TRBD1,TRBJ1-2,NA
TGTGCCAGCAGTTACTCTTCCGGGACAGGCGGGAACGAGCAGTACTTC,CASSYSSGTGGNEQYF,TRBV6-5,TRBD1,TRBJ2-7,NA
TGTGCCAGCAGTTTATTTGACAGCGCCAGGGGGGAGCTGTTTTTT,CASSLFDSARGELFF,TRBV28,NA,TRBJ2-2,NA
TGTGCCAGCAGTGAATGGCCCCAGAGGAATGAGCAGTTCTTC,CASSEWPQRNEQFF,TRBV25-1,NA,TRBJ2-1,NA
TGTGCCAGCAGTCTACCCCGCGGGGGCTCCGAGCAGTACTTC,CASSLPRGGSEQYF,TRBV6-6,NA,TRBJ2-7,few
TGTGCCAGCTCACGATTAGGGACCTACGAGCAGTACTTC,CASSRLGTYEQYF,TRBV18,NA,TRBJ2-7,few
TGTGCCAGCAGCTTGTCACTAGCCGTGGGGATGGCCTACAATGAGCAGTTCTTC,CASSLSLAVGMAYNEQFF,TRBV5-6,NA,TRBJ2-1,NA
TGTGCCAGCAGCCGCAGGGAGGGTGAAAAACTGTTTTTT,CASSRREGEKLFF,TRBV7-3,NA,TRBJ1-4,NA
TGCAGTGCTCGGGACTGGAGCTCCTACAATGAGCAGTTCTTC,CSARDWSSYNEQFF,TRBV20-1,NA,TRBJ2-1,few
TGTGCCAGCAGCCTTCACAGGGGGCAGGGGTATGGCTACACCTTC,CASSLHRGQGYGYTF,TRBV7-9,TRBD1,TRBJ1-2,NA
TGTGCCAGCAGCTTAGACTTGGCTAGCTTCCACAATGAGCAGTTCTTC,CASSLDLASFHNEQFF,TRBV11-2,NA,TRBJ2-1,many
TGCAGTGCTAAATCAACGGTGAACACTGAAGCTTTCTTT,CSAKSTVNTEAFF,TRBV20-1,NA,TRBJ1-1,NA
TGTGCCAGCAGTTTTGGCGGGGGGAACTACGAGCAGTACTTC,CASSFGGGNYEQYF,TRBV12-3/TRBV12-4,TRBD2,TRBJ2-7,NA
TGCGCCAGCAGCTTGCTGGCTAGCGAGACCGGGGAGCTGTTTTTT,CASSLLASETGELFF,TRBV5-1,NA,TRBJ2-2,medium-sized